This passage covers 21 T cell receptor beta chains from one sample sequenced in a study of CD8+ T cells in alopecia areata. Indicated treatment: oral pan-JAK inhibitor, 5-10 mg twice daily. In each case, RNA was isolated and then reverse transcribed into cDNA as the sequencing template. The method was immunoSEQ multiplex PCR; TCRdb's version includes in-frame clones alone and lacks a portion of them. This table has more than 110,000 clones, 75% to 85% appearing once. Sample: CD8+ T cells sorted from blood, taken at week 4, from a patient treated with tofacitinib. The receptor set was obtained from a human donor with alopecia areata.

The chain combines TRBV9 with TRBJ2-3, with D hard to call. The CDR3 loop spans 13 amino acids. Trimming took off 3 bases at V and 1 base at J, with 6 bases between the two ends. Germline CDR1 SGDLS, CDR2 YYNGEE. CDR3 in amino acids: CASSGSRTDTQYF. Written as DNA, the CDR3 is TGTGCCAGCAGCGGGAGCCGCACAGATACGCAGTATTTT.

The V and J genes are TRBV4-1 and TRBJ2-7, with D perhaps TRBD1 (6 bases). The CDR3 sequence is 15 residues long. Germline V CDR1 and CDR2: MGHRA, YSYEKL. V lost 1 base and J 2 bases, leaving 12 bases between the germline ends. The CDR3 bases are TGCGCCAGCAGCCAAGCACAGGGCGAGACCTACGAGCAGTACTTC. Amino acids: CASSQAQGETYEQYF.

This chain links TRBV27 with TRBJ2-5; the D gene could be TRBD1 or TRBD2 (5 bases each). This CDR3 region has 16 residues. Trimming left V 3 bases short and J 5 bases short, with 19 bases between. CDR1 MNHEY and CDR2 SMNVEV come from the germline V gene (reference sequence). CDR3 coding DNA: TGTGCCAGCAGTTTGGGGGACCGACCTAATACGGAGACCCAGTACTTC. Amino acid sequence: CASSLGDRPNTETQYF.

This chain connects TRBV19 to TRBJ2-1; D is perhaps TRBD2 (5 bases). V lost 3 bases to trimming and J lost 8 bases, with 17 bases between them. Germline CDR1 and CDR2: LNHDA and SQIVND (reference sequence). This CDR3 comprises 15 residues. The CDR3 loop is CASSIGPLTRDEQFF. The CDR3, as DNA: TGTGCCAGTAGTATCGGGCCTCTAACTAGGGATGAGCAGTTCTTC.

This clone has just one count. This chain's CDR3 is CASGPGPGQADQLNTEAFF. CDR3 nucleotide sequence: TGTGCCAGCGGGCCGGGGCCCGGACAGGCCGATCAGTTGAACACTGAAGCTTTCTTT. The chain couples TRBV9 to TRBJ1-1; 7 bases fit TRBD1. The CDR3 contains 19 residues. Unmatched junction bases numbered 21, after V lost 7 bases and J lost 0 bases. Germline values: CDR1 SGDLS, CDR2 YYNGEE.

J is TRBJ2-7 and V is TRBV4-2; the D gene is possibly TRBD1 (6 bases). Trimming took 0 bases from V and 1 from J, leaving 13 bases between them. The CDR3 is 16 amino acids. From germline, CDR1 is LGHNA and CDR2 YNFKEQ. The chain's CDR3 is CASSQELQGFSYEQYF. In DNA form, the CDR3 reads TGTGCCAGCAGCCAAGAGTTACAGGGTTTTTCCTACGAGCAGTACTTC.

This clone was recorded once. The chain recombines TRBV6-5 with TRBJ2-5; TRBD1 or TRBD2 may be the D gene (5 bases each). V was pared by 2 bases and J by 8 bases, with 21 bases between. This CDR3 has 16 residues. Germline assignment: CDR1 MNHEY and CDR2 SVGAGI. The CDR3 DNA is TGTGCCAGCAGTTACGGGTCTTACGGGGCGGCCGGCACCCAGTACTTC. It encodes CASSYGSYGAAGTQYF.

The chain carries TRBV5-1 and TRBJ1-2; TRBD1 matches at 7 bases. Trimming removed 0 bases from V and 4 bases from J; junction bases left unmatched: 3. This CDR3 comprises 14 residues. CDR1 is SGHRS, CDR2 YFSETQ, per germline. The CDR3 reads CASSLGEGAYGYTF. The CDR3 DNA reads TGCGCCAGCAGCTTGGGAGAGGGGGCCTATGGCTACACCTTC.

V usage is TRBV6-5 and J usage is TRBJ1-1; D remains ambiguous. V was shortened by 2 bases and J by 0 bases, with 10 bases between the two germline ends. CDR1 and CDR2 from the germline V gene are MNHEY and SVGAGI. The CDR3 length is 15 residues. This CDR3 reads CASSYAPNMNTEAFF. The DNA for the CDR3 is TGTGCCAGCAGTTACGCCCCAAACATGAACACTGAAGCTTTCTTT.

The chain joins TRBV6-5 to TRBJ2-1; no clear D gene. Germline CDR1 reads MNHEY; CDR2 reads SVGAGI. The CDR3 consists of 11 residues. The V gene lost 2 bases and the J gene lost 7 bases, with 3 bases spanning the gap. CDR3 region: CASSYLNEQFF. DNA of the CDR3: TGTGCCAGCAGTTACCTTAATGAGCAGTTCTTC.

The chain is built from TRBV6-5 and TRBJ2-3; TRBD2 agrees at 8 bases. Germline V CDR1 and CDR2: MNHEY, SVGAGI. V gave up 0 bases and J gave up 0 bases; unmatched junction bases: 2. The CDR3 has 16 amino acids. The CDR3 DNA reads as TGTGCCAGCAGTTACTCGACTAGCGTTAGCACAGATACGCAGTATTTT. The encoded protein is CASSYSTSVSTDTQYF.

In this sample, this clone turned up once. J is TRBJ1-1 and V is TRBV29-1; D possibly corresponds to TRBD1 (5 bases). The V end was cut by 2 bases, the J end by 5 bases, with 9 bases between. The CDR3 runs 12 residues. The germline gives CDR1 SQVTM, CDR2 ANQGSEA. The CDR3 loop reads CSVEWGITEAFF. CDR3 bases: TGCAGCGTTGAATGGGGGATAACTGAAGCTTTCTTT. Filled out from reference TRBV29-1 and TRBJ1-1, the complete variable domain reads SAVISQKPSRDICQRGTSLTIQCQVDSQVTMMFWYRQQPGQSLTLIATANQGSEATYESGFVIDKFPISRPNLTFSTLTVSNMSPEDSSIYLCSVEWGITEAFFGQGTRLTVV.

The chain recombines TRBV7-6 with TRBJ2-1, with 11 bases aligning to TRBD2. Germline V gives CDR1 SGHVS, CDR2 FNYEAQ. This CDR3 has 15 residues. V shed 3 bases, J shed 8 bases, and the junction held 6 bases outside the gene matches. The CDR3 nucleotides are TGTGCCAGCAGCTTCCGACTAGCGGGGATCGATGAGCAGTTCTTC. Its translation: CASSFRLAGIDEQFF.

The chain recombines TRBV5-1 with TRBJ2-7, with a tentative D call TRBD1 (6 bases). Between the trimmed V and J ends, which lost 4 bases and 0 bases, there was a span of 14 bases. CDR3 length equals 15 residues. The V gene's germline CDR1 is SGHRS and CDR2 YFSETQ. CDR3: CASSVDRWDSYEQYF. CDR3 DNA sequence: TGCGCCAGCAGCGTCGACAGGTGGGACTCCTACGAGCAGTACTTC.

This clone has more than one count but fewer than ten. CDR3 residues: CASSENYPLTSTDTQYF. CDR3 bases: TGCGCCAGCAGTGAAAATTACCCCCTCACTAGCACAGATACGCAGTATTTT. The chain carries TRBV10-2 and TRBJ2-3, with no clear D. CDR1 and CDR2 (germline): WSHSY, SAAADI. Trimming took 3 bases from V and 0 from J, leaving 16 bases between them. The CDR3 sequence is 17 residues long.

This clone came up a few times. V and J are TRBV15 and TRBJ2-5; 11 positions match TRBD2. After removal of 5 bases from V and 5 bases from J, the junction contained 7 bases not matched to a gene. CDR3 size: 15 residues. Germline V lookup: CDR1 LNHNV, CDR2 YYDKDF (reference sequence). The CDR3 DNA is TGTGCCACCAGCGATGGGACTAGCGGCCCCGAGACCCAGTACTTC. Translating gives CATSDGTSGPETQYF.

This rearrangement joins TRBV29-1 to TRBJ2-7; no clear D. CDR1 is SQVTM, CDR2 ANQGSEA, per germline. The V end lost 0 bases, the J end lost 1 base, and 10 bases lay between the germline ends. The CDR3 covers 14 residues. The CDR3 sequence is CSVEEESESYEQYF. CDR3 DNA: TGCAGCGTTGAAGAGGAGTCGGAGTCCTACGAGCAGTACTTC.

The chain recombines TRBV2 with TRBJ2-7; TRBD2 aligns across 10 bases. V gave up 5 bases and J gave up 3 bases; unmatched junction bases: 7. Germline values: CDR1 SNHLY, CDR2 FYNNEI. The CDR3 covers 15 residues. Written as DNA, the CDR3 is TGTGCCAGCAGTCATACTAGCGGGGAAAACTACGAGCAGTACTTC. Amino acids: CASSHTSGENYEQYF.

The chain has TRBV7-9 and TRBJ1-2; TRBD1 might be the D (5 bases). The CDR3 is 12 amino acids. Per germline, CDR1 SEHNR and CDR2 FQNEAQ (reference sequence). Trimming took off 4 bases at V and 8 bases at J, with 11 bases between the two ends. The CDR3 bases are TGTGCCAGCAGCTCCGGGGACTTGGGCTACACCTTC. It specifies CASSSGDLGYTF.

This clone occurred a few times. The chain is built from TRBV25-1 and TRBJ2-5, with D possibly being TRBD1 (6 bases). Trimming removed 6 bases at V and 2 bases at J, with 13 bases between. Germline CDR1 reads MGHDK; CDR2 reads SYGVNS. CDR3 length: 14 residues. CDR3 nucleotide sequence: TGTGCCAGCAGCCTAGGACAGCGTCAAGAGACCCAGTACTTC. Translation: CASSLGQRQETQYF.

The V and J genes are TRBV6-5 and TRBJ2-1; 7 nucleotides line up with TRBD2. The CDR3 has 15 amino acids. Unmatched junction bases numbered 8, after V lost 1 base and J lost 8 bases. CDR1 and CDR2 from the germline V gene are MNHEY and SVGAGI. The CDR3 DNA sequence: TGTGCCAGCAGTTACTGGGGGGAGGGGAGCGATGAGCAGTTCTTC. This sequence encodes CASSYWGEGSDEQFF.